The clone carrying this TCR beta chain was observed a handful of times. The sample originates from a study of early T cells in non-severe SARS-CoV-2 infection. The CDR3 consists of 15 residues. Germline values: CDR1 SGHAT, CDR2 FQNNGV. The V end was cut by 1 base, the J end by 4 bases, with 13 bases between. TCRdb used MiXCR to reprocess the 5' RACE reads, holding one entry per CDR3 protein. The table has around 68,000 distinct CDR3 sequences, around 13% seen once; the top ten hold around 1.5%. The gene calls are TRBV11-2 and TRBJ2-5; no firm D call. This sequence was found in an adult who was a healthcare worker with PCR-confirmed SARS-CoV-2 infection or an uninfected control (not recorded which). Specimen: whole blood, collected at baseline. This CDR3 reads CASSLVQPPGETQYF. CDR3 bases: TGTGCCAGCAGCTTAGTGCAACCGCCCGGAGAGACCCAGTACTTC.